Here is one T cell receptor beta chain with its context. Libraries were prepared by immunoSEQ multiplex PCR; TCRdb keeps only in-frame clonotypes and omits some of them. The data contain 350,000 to 450,000 clones, more than 80% of them singletons. The CDR3 sequence is 13 residues long. Per germline, CDR1 MNHEY and CDR2 SVGEGT. With 0 bases removed from V and 7 bases from J, the gap between germline ends came to 7 bases. These data belong to a study of control samples from healthy donors and cancer patients. V gene TRBV6-2 or TRBV6-3 combines with J gene TRBJ2-1; D possibly corresponds to TRBD2 (6 bases). The TCR sequence derives from a man in his forties with head and neck cancer. Sequenced sample: PBMCs. In DNA, the CDR3 is TGTGCCAGCAGTTACTCTCTAGCGAATGAGCAGTTCTTC. It specifies CASSYSLANEQFF.